This T cell receptor beta chain is from a study of CD8 T cells in ankylosing spondylitis. Study-level findings and limits: Significantly higher representation of disease-linked clones was reported for matched ankylosing spondylitis synovial fluid. Ankylosing spondylitis blood appeared to be characterized by a TCR beta motif of about eight highly homologous variants.

MiXCR, run by TCRdb on the 5' RACE reads, gives a single entry per CDR3 protein. The sample carries under 250,000 distinct CDR3 sequences, approximately 10% recorded once. This clonotype was counted ten times or more. Its antigen is as yet unknown. The germline CDR1 and CDR2 sequences are MDHEN and SYDVKM. V shed 6 bases and J shed 6 bases, with 21 bases lying between them. The CDR3 covers 15 residues. The chain has TRBV28 and TRBJ2-7; D not resolved. Material: blood, either unsorted or a sorted T cell fraction (not recorded which). This clonotype was sampled from a male donor with ankylosing spondylitis or in good health (not recorded which). The CDR3 DNA reads TGTGCCAGCAGGGCCCAACTCCCGGATTTTGGCGAGCAGTACTTC. It translates to CASRAQLPDFGEQYF.